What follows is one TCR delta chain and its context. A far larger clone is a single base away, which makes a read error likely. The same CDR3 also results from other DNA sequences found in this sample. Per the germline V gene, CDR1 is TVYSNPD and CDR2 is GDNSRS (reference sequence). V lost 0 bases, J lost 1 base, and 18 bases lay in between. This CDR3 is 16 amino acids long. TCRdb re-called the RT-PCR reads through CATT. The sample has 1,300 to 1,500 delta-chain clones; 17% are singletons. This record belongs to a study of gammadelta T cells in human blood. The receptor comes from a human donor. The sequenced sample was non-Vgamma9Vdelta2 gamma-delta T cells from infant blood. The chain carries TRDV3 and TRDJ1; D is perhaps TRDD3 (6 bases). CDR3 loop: CAFSGGYNSFTDKLIF. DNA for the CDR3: TGTGCCTTTAGTGGAGGATACAATAGCTTCACCGATAAACTCATCTTT.